This TCR beta chain was captured in a study of CD8 T cells in ankylosing spondylitis. Germline CDR1 reads LNHDA; CDR2 reads SQIVND (reference sequence). The CDR3 contains 12 residues. V lost 3 bases and J lost 3, with 6 bases in between. TCRdb called the 5' RACE reads again in MiXCR, with one record for every CDR3 protein. The sample has about 250,000 distinct CDR3 sequences; over 9.5% are singletons. Many counts were recorded for this clonotype. The chain recombines TRBV19 with TRBJ2-7, with D unclear. The receptor comes from a male donor with ankylosing spondylitis or in good health (not recorded which). What was sequenced was blood, either unsorted or a sorted T cell fraction (not recorded which). CDR3 residues: CASSMGYYEQYF. In DNA, the CDR3 is TGTGCCAGTAGTATGGGGTACTACGAGCAGTACTTC.